What follows are 3 T cell receptor beta chains derived from one specimen sequenced in a study of cytomegalovirus exposure and HLA in healthy donors. PCR employed 60 Vbeta and 13 Jbeta primers. TCRdb keeps only in-frame clones here, not all; method: immunoSEQ multiplex PCR. The sample consists of fewer than 250,000 clones, about 81% of them appearing once. Source material: PBMCs. The receptor source for this set is a man aged 30-40 years in good health and CMV-seropositive.

The chain couples TRBV27 to TRBJ2-1, with TRBD1 identical over 9 bases. The CDR3 length is 15 residues. Germline CDR1 reads MNHEY; CDR2 reads SMNVEV (reference sequence). The V segment lost 1 base and the J segment 7 bases; nucleotides outside the gene matches: 5. CDR3 residues: CASSLLGTGTNEQFF. In nucleotides, the CDR3 is TGTGCCAGCAGTTTATTAGGGACAGGGACGAATGAGCAGTTCTTC.

The chain carries TRBV19 and TRBJ2-3, with 7 nucleotides matching TRBD2. The V segment lost 3 bases and the J segment 1 base; nucleotides outside the gene matches: 10. Germline-derived CDR1 and CDR2 are LNHDA and SQIVND (reference sequence). CDR3 length: 17 amino acids. The CDR3 region is CASSIAPGLAGTDTQYF. DNA for the CDR3: TGTGCCAGTAGTATCGCTCCTGGGCTAGCGGGCACAGATACGCAGTATTTT. Full variable domain (missing parts from reference TRBV19 and TRBJ2-3): DGGITQSPKYLFRKEGQNVTLSCEQNLNHDAMYWYRQDPGQGLRLIYYSQIVNDFQKGDIAEGYSVSREKKESFPLTVTSAQKNPTAFYLCASSIAPGLAGTDTQYFGPGTRLTVL.

The gene calls are TRBV11-1 and TRBJ2-7; TRBD1 agrees at 8 bases. CDR3 length equals 15 residues. The germline V gene encodes CDR1 SGHAT and CDR2 FQDESV (reference sequence). The V gene end was trimmed by 5 bases and the J gene end by 6 bases; junction bases not matched to a gene: 12. CDR3 residues: CASSPTRLGTGEQYF. The CDR3 DNA sequence: TGTGCCAGCAGCCCGACTCGGCTGGGGACAGGCGAGCAGTACTTC.